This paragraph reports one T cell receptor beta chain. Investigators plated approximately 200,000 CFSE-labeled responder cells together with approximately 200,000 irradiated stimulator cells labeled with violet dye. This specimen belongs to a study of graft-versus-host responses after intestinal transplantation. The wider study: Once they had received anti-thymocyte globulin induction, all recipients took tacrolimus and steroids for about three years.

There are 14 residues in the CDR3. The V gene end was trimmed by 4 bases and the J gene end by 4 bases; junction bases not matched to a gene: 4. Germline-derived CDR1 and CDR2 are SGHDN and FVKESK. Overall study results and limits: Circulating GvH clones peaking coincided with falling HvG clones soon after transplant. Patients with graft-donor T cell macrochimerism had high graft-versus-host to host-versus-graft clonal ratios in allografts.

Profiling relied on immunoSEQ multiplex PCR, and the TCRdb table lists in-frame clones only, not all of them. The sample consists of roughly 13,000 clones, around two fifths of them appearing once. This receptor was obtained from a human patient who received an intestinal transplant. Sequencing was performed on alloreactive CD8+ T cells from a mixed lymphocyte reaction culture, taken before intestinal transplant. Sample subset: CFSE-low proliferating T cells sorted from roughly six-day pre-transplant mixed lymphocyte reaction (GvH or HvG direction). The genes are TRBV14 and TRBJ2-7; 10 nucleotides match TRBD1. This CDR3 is CASSRPGQGYEQYF. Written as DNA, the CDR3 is TGTGCCAGCAGCCGACCGGGACAGGGGTACGAGCAGTACTTC.